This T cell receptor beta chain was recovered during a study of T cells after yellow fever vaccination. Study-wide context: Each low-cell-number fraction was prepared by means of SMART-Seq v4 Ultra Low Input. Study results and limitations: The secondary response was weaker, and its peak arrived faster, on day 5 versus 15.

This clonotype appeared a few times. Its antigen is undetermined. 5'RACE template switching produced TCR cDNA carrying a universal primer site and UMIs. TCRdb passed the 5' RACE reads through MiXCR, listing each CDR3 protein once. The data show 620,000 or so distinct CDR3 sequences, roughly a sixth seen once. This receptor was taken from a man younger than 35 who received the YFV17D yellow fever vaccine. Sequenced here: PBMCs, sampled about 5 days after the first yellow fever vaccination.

The chain's CDR3 is CASSQLAGGASPLHF. The CDR3 nucleotides read TGCGCCAGCAGCCAATTGGCAGGGGGTGCTTCACCCCTCCACTTT. This rearrangement joins TRBV4-1 to TRBJ1-6, with TRBD1 identical over 7 bases. V dropped 2 bases and J dropped 9; count of bases not matched to a gene: 7. Germline lookup yields CDR1 MGHRA and CDR2 YSYEKL. There are 15 residues in the CDR3.